The entry below describes one TCR beta chain. The CDR3 covers 15 residues. Germline V gene lookup returns CDR1 MNHNS and CDR2 SASEGT. With 6 bases clipped from V and 3 bases from J, the junction kept 7 bases outside the gene matches. The sample originates from a study of shared clonotypes between healthy human individuals. Caucasian adults residing in Nashville, Tennessee made up all the donors. Here immunoSEQ multiplex PCR was the method, and the copy in TCRdb shows in-frame clones only, minus some. The repertoire includes 2 million to 2.5 million clones, 85% to 95% of them detected once, and about 0.39% sits in the top ten.

The receptor comes from a man between 18 and 29 years old in good health. Some clones in this sample may be carry-over from other donors' samples. The specimen sequenced was naive CD4+ T cells from PBMCs. Stated subset: CD45RA+ positively selected. The gene calls are TRBV6-1 and TRBJ1-5; 8 bases match TRBD1. Written as DNA, the CDR3 is TGTGCCAGCAGGGACAGGGTGGGGGCCAATCAGCCCCAGCATTTT. Encoded protein: CASRDRVGANQPQHF.